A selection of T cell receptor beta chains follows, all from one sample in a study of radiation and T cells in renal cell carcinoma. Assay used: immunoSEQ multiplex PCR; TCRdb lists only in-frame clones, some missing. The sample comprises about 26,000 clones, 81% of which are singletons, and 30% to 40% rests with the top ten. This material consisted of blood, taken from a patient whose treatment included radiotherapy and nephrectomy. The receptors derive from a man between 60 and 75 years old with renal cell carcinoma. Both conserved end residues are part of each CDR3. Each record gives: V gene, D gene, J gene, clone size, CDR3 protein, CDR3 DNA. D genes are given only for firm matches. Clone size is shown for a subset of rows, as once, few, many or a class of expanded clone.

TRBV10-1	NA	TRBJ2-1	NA	CASSEGGGLDNEQFF	TGCGCCAGCAGTGAGGGAGGGGGCTTAGACAATGAGCAGTTCTTC
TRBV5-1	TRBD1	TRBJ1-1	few	CASSEISGQGDNTEAFF	TGCGCCAGCAGCGAGATTTCGGGACAGGGTGATAACACTGAAGCTTTCTTT
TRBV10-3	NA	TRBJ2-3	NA	CAISNRDTQYF	TGTGCCATCAGCAACCGGGATACGCAGTATTTT
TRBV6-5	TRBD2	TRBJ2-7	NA	CASTPGTSVFYEQYF	TGTGCCAGCACCCCAGGGACTAGCGTTTTCTACGAGCAGTACTTC
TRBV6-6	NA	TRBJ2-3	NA	CASSYWADTQYF	TGTGCCAGCAGTTACTGGGCAGATACGCAGTATTTT
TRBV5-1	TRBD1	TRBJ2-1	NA	CASSPTSGTGPEHVF	TGCGCCAGCAGCCCCACCTCCGGGACAGGACCCGAGCATGTCTTC
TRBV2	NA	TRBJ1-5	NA	CASSETSDNQPQHF	TGTGCCAGCAGTGAGACCTCAGACAATCAGCCCCAGCATTTT
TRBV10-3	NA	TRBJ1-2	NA	CAISVGGSPNYGYTF	TGTGCCATCAGTGTTGGGGGAAGTCCTAACTATGGCTACACCTTC
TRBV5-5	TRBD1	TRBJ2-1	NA	CASSPGGQYNEQFF	TGTGCCAGCAGCCCAGGGGGCCAGTACAATGAGCAGTTCTTC
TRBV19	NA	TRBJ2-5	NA	CASSELLTGTQGRETQYF	TGTGCCAGTAGTGAGTTATTGACTGGGACCCAGGGGCGAGAGACCCAGTACTTC
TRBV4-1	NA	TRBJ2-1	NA	CASSQPALIGEQFF	TGCGCCAGCAGCCAACCGGCCCTAATAGGTGAGCAGTTCTTC
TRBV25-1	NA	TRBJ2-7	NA	CTSAGIYEQYF	TGTACCAGCGCGGGAATCTACGAGCAGTACTTC
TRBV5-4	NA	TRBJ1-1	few	CASSLRTANTEAFF	TGTGCCAGCAGCTTGAGGACCGCGAACACTGAAGCTTTCTTT
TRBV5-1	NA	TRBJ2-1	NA	CASSPGGSYNEQFF	TGCGCCAGCAGCCCAGGAGGATCCTACAATGAGCAGTTCTTC
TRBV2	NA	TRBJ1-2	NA	CASSDQPGRRYGYTF	TGTGCCAGCAGTGATCAGCCAGGGCGAAGATATGGCTACACCTTC
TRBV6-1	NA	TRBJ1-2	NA	CASSETGYTF	TGTGCCAGCAGTGAAACTGGCTACACCTTC
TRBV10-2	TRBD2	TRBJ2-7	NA	CASSKSGTSATYEQYF	TGCGCCAGCAGTAAGTCCGGAACTAGCGCCACCTACGAGCAGTACTTC
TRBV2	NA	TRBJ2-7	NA	CASSLTRDEQYF	TGTGCCAGCAGCCTGACTCGGGACGAGCAGTACTTC
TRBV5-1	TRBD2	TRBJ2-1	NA	CASSSSSGRGIFPLHEQFF	TGCGCCAGCAGCTCGAGTAGCGGGAGGGGTATCTTCCCGCTTCATGAGCAGTTCTTC
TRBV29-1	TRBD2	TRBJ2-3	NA	CSVIISGSSTDTQYF	TGCAGCGTTATTATAAGCGGGAGTAGCACAGATACGCAGTATTTT
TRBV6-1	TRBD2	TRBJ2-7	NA	CASIPPAGYEQYF	TGTGCCAGCATCCCCCCAGCGGGGTACGAGCAGTACTTC
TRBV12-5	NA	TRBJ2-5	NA	CASALGGEETQYF	TGTGCTAGTGCCTTAGGGGGGGAAGAGACCCAGTACTTC
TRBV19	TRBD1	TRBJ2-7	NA	CASSIRPGQVLLSEQYF	TGTGCCAGTAGTATACGGCCCGGACAGGTCCTATTGAGCGAGCAGTACTTC
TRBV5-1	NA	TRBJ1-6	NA	CASSLAPLNNSPLHF	TGCGCCAGCAGCTTGGCCCCCCTGAATAATTCACCCCTCCACTTT
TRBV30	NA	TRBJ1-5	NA	CAWSQAAPQPQHF	TGTGCCTGGAGTCAGGCGGCACCTCAGCCCCAGCATTTT
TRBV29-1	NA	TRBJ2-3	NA	CSSRRSVADTQYF	TGCAGCTCCCGAAGGTCGGTGGCAGATACGCAGTATTTT
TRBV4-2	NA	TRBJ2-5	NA	CASSQEAVRETQYF	TGTGCCAGCAGCCAAGAGGCAGTGCGGGAGACCCAGTACTTC
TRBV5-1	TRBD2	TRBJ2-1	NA	CASSLVTSGEGAQFF	TGCGCCAGCAGCTTGGTGACTAGCGGGGAAGGCGCGCAGTTCTTC